This TCR beta chain derives from a study of blood T cell repertoires in COVID-19. At the level of the study: The United States, Italy and Spain supplied acute and convalescent COVID-19 samples.

Patients at the Seattle site were enrolled during active infection and followed longitudinally. V was pared by 2 bases and J by 3 bases, with 6 bases of the junction left unmatched. This CDR3 has 15 amino acids. Germline assignment: CDR1 MNHNY and CDR2 SVGAGI (reference sequence). Sequenced by immunoSEQ multiplex PCR; TCRdb stores in-frame clones only, minus some. The table has approximately 80,000 clones, about 85% seen once. The chain employs TRBV6-6 and TRBJ1-1; TRBD1 matches at 7 bases. Sequencing used peripheral blood. The sequence derives from a woman older than 75 with COVID-19, enrolled during active disease. Here the CDR3 reads CASSYTGTAYTEAFF. CDR3 DNA: TGTGCCAGCAGTTACACCGGGACAGCATACACTGAAGCTTTCTTT.